The 9 T cell receptor beta chains below all came from one sample that was sequenced in a study of PD-L1 blockade in urothelial cancer. Data came from immunoSEQ multiplex PCR; TCRdb stores just in-frame clones and leaves some out. The sample has 53,000 or so clones; roughly 86% are singletons. Here the sequenced sample was PBMCs, taken around atezolizumab (anti-PD-L1) treatment. Every receptor here comes from a man in his 60s with urothelial cancer.

The chain couples TRBV7-3 to TRBJ2-1; TRBD1 matches 9 bases. The CDR3 consists of 15 residues. The germline gives CDR1 SGHTA, CDR2 FQGTGA. Germline trimming cut 3 bases from V and 7 bases from J; bases unmatched to any gene: 7. The CDR3 DNA is TGTGCCAGCAGCTTGTCCGGACAGGGGCATAATGAGCAGTTCTTC. It is translated as CASSLSGQGHNEQFF.

CDR3 in amino acids: CASSVDPQDEKLFF. CDR3 nucleotide sequence: TGTGCCAGCAGCGTAGACCCCCAGGATGAAAAACTGTTTTTT. The V and J genes are TRBV9 and TRBJ1-4, with D unclear. Trimming took 0 bases from V and 6 from J, leaving 9 bases between them. CDR1 is SGDLS, CDR2 YYNGEE, per germline. The length of the CDR3 is 14 residues.

The chain links TRBV6-1 to TRBJ1-5, with D perhaps TRBD1 (6 bases). The CDR3 runs 15 residues. Looked up from germline, CDR1 is MNHNS and CDR2 is SASEGT. V was clipped by 6 bases and J by 7 bases, with 19 bases between them. DNA for the CDR3: TGTGCCAGCAGAGGGGGTACGGACCGTTGGCAGCCCCAGCATTTT. Its protein is CASRGGTDRWQPQHF.

For this clone: This specimen includes other DNA sequences encoding the same CDR3. For the CDR3, the DNA is TGTGCCTGGAGTGAAGGGGGCAATCAGCCCCAGCATTTT. Translation gives CAWSEGGNQPQHF. The rearrangement joins TRBV30 to TRBJ1-5; D is possibly TRBD1 (5 bases). This CDR3 contains 13 residues. V was trimmed by 1 base and J by 2 bases, leaving 6 bases between them. Germline V CDR1 and CDR2: GTSNPN, SVGIG (reference sequence).

The J gene is TRBJ2-4, the V gene TRBV20-1, with a tentative D call TRBD2 (5 bases). The CDR3 length is 11 residues. Trimming took off 7 bases at V and 8 bases at J, with 12 bases between the two ends. The germline V gene encodes CDR1 DFQATT and CDR2 SNEGSKA (reference sequence). The DNA for the CDR3 is TGCAGTGGGCTAGCCTCGGACATTCAGTACTTC. Its translation: CSGLASDIQYF.

The sample holds one count of this clone. The gene calls are TRBV4-1 and TRBJ1-6; TRBD1 matches at 8 bases. CDR1 and CDR2 (germline): MGHRA, YSYEKL. The CDR3 consists of 16 residues. V dropped 1 base and J dropped 4; count of bases not matched to a gene: 3. The CDR3 loop reads CASSQVRTGYNSPLHF. The CDR3, as DNA: TGCGCCAGCAGCCAAGTAAGGACAGGGTATAATTCACCCCTCCACTTT.

V is TRBV7-2 and J is TRBJ2-1; D gene ambiguous. Between the trimmed V and J ends, which lost 5 bases and 7 bases, there was a span of 9 bases. The germline V gene encodes CDR1 SGHTA and CDR2 FQGNSA. The length of the CDR3 is 12 residues. The CDR3 coding sequence is TGTGCCAGCAGCCCGACTCTGAATGAGCAGTTCTTC. Its translation is CASSPTLNEQFF.

This chain uses TRBV11-3 with TRBJ2-5; 8 nucleotides agree with TRBD1. The CDR3 consists of 15 residues. J gave up 2 bases and V 1 base, and 3 bases lay outside the gene matches. CDR1 SGHNT and CDR2 YENEEA come from the germline V gene. The CDR3 reads CASSLGQGPQETQYF. The DNA of the CDR3 is TGTGCCAGCAGCTTAGGACAGGGGCCGCAAGAGACCCAGTACTTC.

DNA for the CDR3: TGTGCCAGCAGGATGACAGGGTTTGGAGTAGGGGAGCTGTTTTTT. The encoded protein is CASRMTGFGVGELFF. This chain joins TRBV2 and TRBJ2-2; TRBD1 agrees at 7 bases. The J segment lost 8 bases and the V segment lost 6 bases, leaving 12 bases of the junction unmatched. This CDR3 has 15 residues. Germline V CDR1 and CDR2: SNHLY, FYNNEI.